This T cell receptor beta chain was identified during a study of blood T cell repertoires in COVID-19. Study overall: Sources were T cells, B-cell-depleted T cells, or PBMCs; the material itself was cDNA or gDNA.

The method was immunoSEQ multiplex PCR; TCRdb's version includes in-frame clones alone and lacks a portion of them. The sample comprises around 71,000 clones, more than 80% of which are singletons, and 5.1% rests with the top ten. This clone was observed a handful of times. The germline CDR1 and CDR2 sequences are MNHEY and SVGAGI. The CDR3 runs to 14 residues. V was clipped by 1 base and J by 2 bases; unmatched bases: 1. The TCR comes from a man at least 80 years old with acute or convalescent COVID-19. V gene TRBV6-5 combines with J gene TRBJ1-2; 7 nucleotides match TRBD1. The source material was peripheral blood. The CDR3 DNA is TGTGCCAGCAGTTACTTGGACAGGAACTATGGCTACACCTTC. Encoded protein: CASSYLDRNYGYTF.